This TCR beta chain originates from a study of PD-1 blockade in classical Hodgkin lymphoma. Turning to the study itself: On a schedule of every 2 weeks, patients received nivolumab 3 mg/kg intravenously. Whole-study findings and limits: Baseline TCR diversity was reportedly lower in newly diagnosed patients than in healthy donors. It was reported as lower still in relapsed/refractory patients.

The sample holds a few counts of this clone. Antigen specificity is unknown. Every patient was affected by relapse after autologous stem cell transplantation, while exposure to brentuximab vedotin was not uniform. Magnetic negative selection of thawed PBMCs was the method by which CD4+ T cells were purified. Generated by immunoSEQ multiplex PCR, the TCRdb table keeps only in-frame clones and is missing some. The table shows about 7,600 clones, with roughly 80% occurring only once. This TCR was recovered from a human donor with classical Hodgkin lymphoma. The specimen was CD4+ T cells from blood, collected at baseline.

CDR3 DNA sequence: TGCGCCAGCAGCTTGCGAGGGGACAATGAGCAGTTCTTC. Its protein is CASSLRGDNEQFF. This chain connects TRBV5-1 to TRBJ2-1; D may match TRBD1 or TRBD2 (5 bases each). Germline V gene data show CDR1 as SGHRS and CDR2 as YFSETQ. The V end was cut by 1 base, the J end by 5 bases, with 7 bases between. The CDR3 sequence is 13 residues long.